The sequence of this TCR beta chain was determined in a study of T cell repertoires in cytomegalovirus infection. Study-wide results and caveats: In two of eight donors, the top clonotype was HLA-C-restricted CMV-specific.

Points on this clonotype: Its antigen is not known.

Germline CDR1 is SGHVS and CDR2 is FNYEAQ. The CDR3 covers 15 residues. V shed 2 bases and J shed 4 bases, with 11 bases lying between them. Using its own MiXCR run on the reads, TCRdb lists one record per CDR3 protein. The sample records about 900,000 distinct CDR3 sequences, around a third being singletons. This sequence joins TRBV7-6 and TRBJ2-2, with D uncertain. The receptor's source is a human donor in good health (CMV status not recorded). Some clones in this sample may be carry-over from other donors' samples. The input for sequencing was cultured CD8+ T cells from PBMCs, taken from culture after CMV antigen stimulation. CDR3 nucleotides: TGTGCCAGCAGCTTAAGTTCATCCTTCACCGGGGAGCTGTTTTTT. This translates into CASSLSSSFTGELFF. Looking up the rest from reference TRBV7-6 and TRBJ2-2 gives the full variable domain: GAGVSQSPRYKVTKRGQDVALRCDPISGHVSLYWYRQALGQGPEFLTYFNYEAQQDKSGLPNDRFSAERPEGSISTLTIQRTEQRDSAMYRCASSLSSSFTGELFFGEGSRLTVL.